This TCR beta chain was identified in a study of shared clonotypes between healthy human individuals. Trimming removed 10 bases at V and 5 bases at J, with 18 bases between. CDR1 is ENHRY and CDR2 is SYGVKD in the germline V gene. The CDR3 contains 13 residues. Only in-frame clones appear in the TCRdb table, and some are missing; sequencing was by immunoSEQ multiplex PCR. This table holds about half a million clones, around 73% found once. Sequenced material: PBMCs. The chain combines TRBV10-3 with TRBJ2-7; tentative D call: TRBD2 (7 bases). The clonotype originates from a woman in her thirties or forties in good health. Some clones in this sample may be carry-over from other donors' samples. The CDR3 loop reads CATRGGVGDEQYF. The CDR3 nucleotides read TGTGCCACCCGAGGGGGGGTTGGGGACGAGCAGTACTTC.